This record concerns one TCR beta chain sequence. Its antigen is unknown. Other DNA sequences in the same sample also yield this CDR3. The protocol was immunoSEQ multiplex PCR, while the TCRdb copy is restricted to in-frame clones and leaves out a portion. The sample carries about 2 million clones, 85% to 95% recorded once. This sample is drawn from a study of shared clonotypes between healthy human individuals. Findings and caveats of the study: Shared clonotypes: roughly 4.5% naive CD4, under 4% naive CD8, about 2.4% memory CD4, about 0.41% memory CD8. The study's rarefaction showed incomplete sorted-subset sequencing despite large depth.

Germline V lookup: CDR1 MNHEY, CDR2 SVGAGI. The V end was cut by 2 bases, the J end by 0 bases, with 5 bases between. This CDR3 is built from 13 residues. This receptor was obtained from a man aged 18 to 29 in good health. The chain recombines TRBV6-5 with TRBJ2-7, with D unclear. The sample was naive CD4+ T cells sorted from blood. Subset meaning: CD45RA+ positively selected. For the CDR3, the DNA is TGTGCCAGCAGTTACGAAGGCTCCTACGAGCAGTACTTC. Residues: CASSYEGSYEQYF.